One sample yielded the 30 T cell receptor beta chains listed below, sequenced in a study of blood T cell repertoires in COVID-19. Generated by immunoSEQ multiplex PCR, the TCRdb table keeps only in-frame clones and is missing some. This sample yields roughly 250,000 clones, of which about 88% are seen a single time; roughly 1.6% belongs to the top ten. Sequences were obtained from PBMCs or T cells enriched from blood (not recorded which). The receptors come from a woman between 50 and 59 years old who had recovered from COVID-19.

This clone was picked up a small number of times. The chain uses TRBV5-1 and TRBJ2-3; 9 positions match TRBD2. V trimming: 2 bases; J trimming: 7 bases; junction bases outside the gene matches: 8. The CDR3 sequence is 15 residues long. Per germline, CDR1 SGHRS and CDR2 YFSETQ. Here the CDR3 reads CASSLASGTVNTQYF. The CDR3 nucleotides read TGCGCCAGCAGCTTAGCTAGCGGGACAGTGAATACGCAGTATTTT.

This CDR3 is CASSEYEGNQPQHF. CDR3 coding DNA: TGTGCCAGCAGTGAATACGAGGGCAATCAGCCCCAGCATTTT. V usage is TRBV6-1 and J usage is TRBJ1-5; D not certain. Trimming took off 2 bases at V and 2 bases at J, with 7 bases between the two ends. Germline V gene lookup returns CDR1 MNHNS and CDR2 SASEGT. The CDR3 length is 14 residues.

The V call is TRBV6-2 or TRBV6-3, the J call TRBJ1-6, with 7 bases identical to TRBD1. Germline loops: CDR1 MNHEY, CDR2 SVGEGT. CDR3 length: 15 amino acids. Trimming at V came to 2 bases and at J to 9 bases, leaving 7 bases not matched to a gene. CDR3 sequence (DNA): TGTGCCAGCAGTTACCAAGGGACAGCTATTTCACCCCTCCACTTT. It yields the protein CASSYQGTAISPLHF.

This chain connects TRBV29-1 to TRBJ1-2; 7 bases match TRBD1. The germline gives CDR1 SQVTM, CDR2 ANQGSEA. Unmatched junction bases numbered 8, after V lost 6 bases and J lost 4 bases. The CDR3 contains 13 residues. CDR3: CSVTGRGPYGYTF. DNA of the CDR3: TGCAGCGTGACCGGGAGGGGGCCCTATGGCTACACCTTC. Using reference TRBV29-1 and TRBJ1-2 for the parts outside the CDR3, the full variable domain is SAVISQKPSRDICQRGTSLTIQCQVDSQVTMMFWYRQQPGQSLTLIATANQGSEATYESGFVIDKFPISRPNLTFSTLTVSNMSPEDSSIYLCSVTGRGPYGYTFGSGTRLTVV.

The chain couples TRBV18 to TRBJ1-2; 7 bases agree with TRBD1. This CDR3 comprises 15 residues. CDR1 and CDR2 from the germline V gene are KGHSH and LQKENI. Unmatched junction bases numbered 5, after V lost 2 bases and J lost 2 bases. CDR3 bases: TGTGCCAGCTCACCAGGGACAGCCCAGAACTATGGCTACACCTTC. Translation: CASSPGTAQNYGYTF.

V and J are TRBV5-6 and TRBJ2-3, with D perhaps matching TRBD2 (7 bases). Trimming cost V 0 bases and J 4 bases, with 12 bases left between them. This CDR3 spans 15 amino acids. CDR1 and CDR2 (germline): SGHDT, YYEEEE. For the CDR3, the DNA is TGTGCCAGCAGCTTGGACGGGGGGCGCGCAGATACGCAGTATTTT. Protein: CASSLDGGRADTQYF.

The chain recombines TRBV30 with TRBJ1-6; D remains ambiguous. V was pared by 4 bases and J by 7 bases, with 14 bases between. The CDR3 length is 14 residues. CDR1 and CDR2 (germline): GTSNPN, SVGIG (reference sequence). The CDR3 sequence is CAWISRETNSPLHF. CDR3 DNA sequence: TGTGCCTGGATTTCCCGGGAAACAAATTCACCCCTCCACTTT.

CDR3 region: CASSLGQGMALGYGYTF. In DNA form, the CDR3 reads TGTGCCAGCAGCTTGGGACAGGGAATGGCATTGGGGTATGGCTACACCTTC. The chain has TRBV5-4 and TRBJ1-2, with TRBD1 matching over 7 bases. CDR1 and CDR2 (germline): SGHNT, YYREEE (reference sequence). The CDR3 sequence is 17 residues long. V gave up 0 bases and J gave up 5 bases; unmatched junction bases: 13.

V gene TRBV6-5 combines with J gene TRBJ1-2, with D unclear. The germline V gene encodes CDR1 MNHEY and CDR2 SVGAGI. Deletions cut 2 bases from V and 4 bases from J, with 8 bases between. The CDR3 extends over 13 amino acids. The CDR3: CASSYPHGYGYTF. The CDR3 nucleotides are TGTGCCAGCAGTTACCCCCACGGCTATGGCTACACCTTC.

The chain combines TRBV10-1 with TRBJ1-6; D call uncertain. Germline V CDR1 and CDR2: WNHNN, SYGVQD (reference sequence). The CDR3 contains 14 residues. With 6 bases removed from V and 7 bases from J, the gap between germline ends came to 13 bases. The CDR3 sequence is CASRVDPGNSPLHF. In DNA form, the CDR3 reads TGCGCCAGCAGAGTGGACCCGGGGAATTCACCCCTCCACTTT.

The chain combines TRBV11-3 with TRBJ2-5; possible D gene TRBD1, 5 bases. Germline V gene data show CDR1 as SGHNT and CDR2 as YENEEA. Between the trimmed V and J ends, which lost 2 bases and 3 bases, there was a span of 16 bases. The CDR3 is made up of 16 amino acids. In DNA form, the CDR3 reads TGTGCCAGCAGCTTAAGGGATCAGGGTCAGAAAGAGACCCAGTACTTC. Translating gives CASSLRDQGQKETQYF.

In this sample, this clone turned up a few times. The J gene is TRBJ2-3, the V gene TRBV29-1; 9 nucleotides align to TRBD2. From germline, CDR1 is SQVTM and CDR2 ANQGSEA. This CDR3 has 15 amino acids. The V and J ends lost 5 bases and 7 bases, in that order; junction bases with no gene match: 13. DNA of the CDR3: TGCAGCGTTTCCCCGGGGCGGGAGGGGCCGAATACGCAGTATTTT. Encoded protein: CSVSPGREGPNTQYF.

This chain uses TRBV15 with TRBJ2-3, with D perhaps TRBD2 (5 bases). The ends were cut back, 11 bases at V and 6 bases at J, with 24 bases in the middle. CDR1 is LNHNV, CDR2 YYDKDF, per germline (reference sequence). The CDR3 has 15 residues. This CDR3 reads CAGPGSPERVDTQYF. The CDR3 DNA reads as TGTGCCGGACCGGGCTCTCCAGAGAGGGTGGATACGCAGTATTTT.

The V gene is TRBV14, the J gene TRBJ1-1; maybe TRBD1 (5 bases). Germline loops: CDR1 SGHDN, CDR2 FVKESK. The CDR3 is 14 residues long. The V gene lost 6 bases and the J gene lost 4 bases, with 15 bases spanning the gap. The CDR3 sequence is CASSKGVWGTEAFF. CDR3 nucleotides: TGTGCCAGCAGTAAAGGGGTTTGGGGCACTGAAGCTTTCTTT.

V usage is TRBV19 and J usage is TRBJ1-5; tentative D call: TRBD1 (5 bases). The CDR3 is 14 residues long. CDR1 LNHDA and CDR2 SQIVND come from the germline V gene (reference sequence). Trimming took 9 bases from V and 3 from J, leaving 15 bases between them. In nucleotides, the CDR3 is TGTGCCAGCCTAGGACAAATCTCCAATCAGCCCCAGCATTTT. It encodes CASLGQISNQPQHF.

This chain links TRBV19 with TRBJ2-2, with D maybe TRBD2 (5 bases). CDR1 and CDR2 (germline): LNHDA, SQIVND (reference sequence). V dropped 3 bases and J dropped 3 bases, with 11 bases sitting between them. The CDR3 length is 15 residues. Here the CDR3 DNA reads TGTGCCAGTAGTATTAGGACGGGGTACACCGGGGAGCTGTTTTTT. It codes for CASSIRTGYTGELFF. Combining the CDR3 with reference TRBV19 and TRBJ2-2 gives the whole variable domain DGGITQSPKYLFRKEGQNVTLSCEQNLNHDAMYWYRQDPGQGLRLIYYSQIVNDFQKGDIAEGYSVSREKKESFPLTVTSAQKNPTAFYLCASSIRTGYTGELFFGEGSRLTVL.

This clone was detected a few times. The V gene is TRBV5-5, the J gene TRBJ1-2; a weak D match, TRBD1 (6 bases). The CDR3 runs 13 residues. V lost 3 bases and J lost 4, with 10 bases in between. Germline V gene sequence: CDR1 SGHKS, CDR2 YYEKEE (reference sequence). CDR3 in amino acids: CASSSGTPYGYTF. The CDR3 DNA reads TGTGCCAGCAGCTCCGGGACACCCTATGGCTACACCTTC. The full variable domain, completed using reference TRBV5-5 and TRBJ1-2, is DAGVTQSPTHLIKTRGQQVTLRCSPISGHKSVSWYQQVLGQGPQFIFQYYEKEERGRGNFPDRFSARQFPNYSSELNVNALLLGDSALYLCASSSGTPYGYTFGSGTRLTVV.

This rearrangement joins TRBV27 to TRBJ2-3, with 9 bases fitting TRBD2. V gave up 2 bases and J gave up 4 bases; unmatched junction bases: 10. The CDR3 loop spans 17 amino acids. Looked up from germline, CDR1 is MNHEY and CDR2 is SMNVEV (reference sequence). DNA of the CDR3: TGTGCCAGCAGTTTAAGGCCCGTTAGCGGGAGTCCAGATACGCAGTATTTT. Translated: CASSLRPVSGSPDTQYF.

This chain joins TRBV2 and TRBJ2-2, with 9 bases matching TRBD2. The CDR3 length is 14 residues. The V gene's germline CDR1 is SNHLY and CDR2 FYNNEI. J gave up 4 bases and V 6 bases, and 3 bases lay outside the gene matches. The CDR3 nucleotides read TGTGCCAGCAGAAGACTAGCGGCCACCGGGGAGCTGTTTTTT. It translates to CASRRLAATGELFF. Full variable domain (missing parts from reference TRBV2 and TRBJ2-2): EPEVTQTPSHQVTQMGQEVILRCVPISNHLYFYWYRQILGQKVEFLVSFYNNEISEKSEIFDDQFSVERPDGSNFTLKIRSTKLEDSAMYFCASRRLAATGELFFGEGSRLTVL.

The chain is built from TRBV7-9 and TRBJ2-6; tentatively, D is TRBD2 (6 bases). Germline values: CDR1 SEHNR, CDR2 FQNEAQ (reference sequence). The CDR3 sequence is 17 residues long. The ends were cut back, 4 bases at V and 2 bases at J, with 15 bases in the middle. CDR3 sequence (DNA): TGTGCCAGCAGCTCCGGGACTTTTCTCCCTGGGGCCAACGTCCTGACTTTC. Its translation is CASSSGTFLPGANVLTF.

The V and J genes are TRBV12-3 or TRBV12-4 and TRBJ1-4; the D is unclear. CDR3 length: 13 amino acids. Trimming removed 5 bases at V and 5 bases at J, with 9 bases between. The CDR3: CASSKNSNEKLFF. In DNA form, the CDR3 reads TGTGCCAGCAGTAAAAATAGCAATGAAAAACTGTTTTTT.

This clone has just a few counts. The rearrangement uses TRBV19 and TRBJ1-2, with 7 bases fitting TRBD1. There are 13 residues in the CDR3. CDR1 and CDR2 from the germline V gene are LNHDA and SQIVND (reference sequence). Unmatched junction bases numbered 3, after V lost 6 bases and J lost 2 bases. The CDR3 DNA sequence: TGTGCCAGTAGGTACAGGGGAAACTATGGCTACACCTTC. Translating gives CASRYRGNYGYTF.

This clone came up once. The chain is built from TRBV15 and TRBJ2-2; 8 bases agree with TRBD2. The CDR3 is 14 amino acids. Trimming removed 5 bases from V and 6 bases from J; junction bases left unmatched: 5. Germline V gene data show CDR1 as LNHNV and CDR2 as YYDKDF (reference sequence). The CDR3 loop is CATSRGRKSGELFF. In DNA, the CDR3 is TGTGCCACCAGCCGCGGGAGGAAGTCCGGGGAGCTGTTTTTT. The variable domain in full, with the rest retrieved from reference TRBV15 and TRBJ2-2, is DAMVIQNPRYQVTQFGKPVTLSCSQTLNHNVMYWYQQKSSQAPKLLFHYYDKDFNNEADTPDNFQSRRPNTSFCFLDIRSPGLGDTAMYLCATSRGRKSGELFFGEGSRLTVL.

The CDR3 sequence: CASSPGEPETQYF. DNA for the CDR3: TGTGCCAGCAGCCCAGGGGAGCCTGAGACCCAGTACTTC. The J gene is TRBJ2-5, the V gene TRBV5-4; a weak D match, TRBD1 (6 bases). The ends were cut back, 4 bases at V and 5 bases at J, with 12 bases in the middle. Germline V gives CDR1 SGHNT, CDR2 YYREEE (reference sequence). The CDR3 has 13 residues.

The rearrangement joins TRBV11-1 to TRBJ2-6; no clear D. The CDR3 loop spans 16 amino acids. The germline V gene has CDR1 SGHAT and CDR2 FQDESV (reference sequence). Trimming cost V 1 base and J 0 bases, with 7 bases left between them. This CDR3 reads CASSLGWSSGANVLTF. The CDR3 DNA is TGTGCCAGCAGCTTAGGCTGGAGCTCTGGGGCCAACGTCCTGACTTTC.

DNA for the CDR3: TGTGCTAGTGGTTCGACAGAAGCCGCCCGCCCCTTAGAAGCTTTCTTT. Amino acids: CASGSTEAARPLEAFF. The chain couples TRBV12-5 to TRBJ1-1; D possibly corresponds to TRBD1 (5 bases). Per germline, CDR1 LGHNT and CDR2 FRNRAP. CDR3 length: 16 residues. Between the trimmed V and J ends, which lost 4 bases and 8 bases, there was a span of 23 bases.

This clone was picked up one time. The V call is TRBV11-1, the J call TRBJ2-5; 9 bases are a match to TRBD1. With 3 bases clipped from V and 5 bases from J, the junction kept 4 bases outside the gene matches. This CDR3 has 14 residues. From germline, CDR1 is SGHAT and CDR2 FQDESV (reference sequence). CDR3 amino acids: CASSLGQGYETQYF. Here the CDR3 DNA reads TGTGCCAGCAGCTTGGGACAGGGCTACGAGACCCAGTACTTC.

This clone was counted once. This chain links TRBV28 with TRBJ2-2; possibly TRBD2 for D (6 bases). Trimming stripped 5 bases from V and 1 base from J, with 17 bases between. Germline V gene lookup returns CDR1 MDHEN and CDR2 SYDVKM. The CDR3 sequence is 17 residues long. CDR3 in DNA: TGTGCCAGCAGTCAAAGACCTACCGGGAGGAACACCGGGGAGCTGTTTTTT. It translates to CASSQRPTGRNTGELFF.

The V call is TRBV30, the J call TRBJ2-7; D gene unclear. Trimming took 1 base from V and 4 from J, leaving 5 bases between them. This CDR3 region has 11 residues. Germline V gene sequence: CDR1 GTSNPN, CDR2 SVGIG (reference sequence). CDR3 sequence: CAWSAPYEQYF. The CDR3 DNA is TGTGCCTGGAGTGCTCCTTACGAGCAGTACTTC.

This chain connects TRBV5-1 to TRBJ2-2; 7 bases fit TRBD2. The CDR3 runs to 16 residues. Per the germline V gene, CDR1 is SGHRS and CDR2 is YFSETQ. V gave up 2 bases and J gave up 4 bases; unmatched junction bases: 8. For the CDR3, the DNA is TGCGCCAGCAGCTTAGAAGCGGGAAGAGGCACCGGGGAGCTGTTTTTT. This codes for CASSLEAGRGTGELFF.